This paragraph reports one T cell receptor beta chain. V shed 1 base and J shed 4 bases, with 7 bases lying between them. The CDR3 has 13 amino acids. CDR1 PRHDT and CDR2 FYEKMQ come from the germline V gene (reference sequence). Original methodology: By means of reference gene primer amplification, nucleated cell counts were estimated. Generated by immunoSEQ multiplex PCR, the TCRdb table keeps only in-frame clones and is missing some. V and J calls plus clone size are reproduced from that table; the DNA served to infer D and trimming. This table holds around 310,000 clones, approximately 88% found once. The source of the sample is a study of blood T cell repertoires in COVID-19. Study in general: Italy, Spain and the United States were the sources of the convalescent and acute COVID-19 samples.

The origin of this receptor is a woman between 45 and 60 years old with active or convalescent COVID-19. The V and J genes are TRBV13 and TRBJ1-1; D not certain. Sequencing was carried out using peripheral blood. In DNA form, the CDR3 reads TGTGCCAGCAGCTTAGAATGGAGCACTGAAGCTTTCTTT. This codes for CASSLEWSTEAFF.